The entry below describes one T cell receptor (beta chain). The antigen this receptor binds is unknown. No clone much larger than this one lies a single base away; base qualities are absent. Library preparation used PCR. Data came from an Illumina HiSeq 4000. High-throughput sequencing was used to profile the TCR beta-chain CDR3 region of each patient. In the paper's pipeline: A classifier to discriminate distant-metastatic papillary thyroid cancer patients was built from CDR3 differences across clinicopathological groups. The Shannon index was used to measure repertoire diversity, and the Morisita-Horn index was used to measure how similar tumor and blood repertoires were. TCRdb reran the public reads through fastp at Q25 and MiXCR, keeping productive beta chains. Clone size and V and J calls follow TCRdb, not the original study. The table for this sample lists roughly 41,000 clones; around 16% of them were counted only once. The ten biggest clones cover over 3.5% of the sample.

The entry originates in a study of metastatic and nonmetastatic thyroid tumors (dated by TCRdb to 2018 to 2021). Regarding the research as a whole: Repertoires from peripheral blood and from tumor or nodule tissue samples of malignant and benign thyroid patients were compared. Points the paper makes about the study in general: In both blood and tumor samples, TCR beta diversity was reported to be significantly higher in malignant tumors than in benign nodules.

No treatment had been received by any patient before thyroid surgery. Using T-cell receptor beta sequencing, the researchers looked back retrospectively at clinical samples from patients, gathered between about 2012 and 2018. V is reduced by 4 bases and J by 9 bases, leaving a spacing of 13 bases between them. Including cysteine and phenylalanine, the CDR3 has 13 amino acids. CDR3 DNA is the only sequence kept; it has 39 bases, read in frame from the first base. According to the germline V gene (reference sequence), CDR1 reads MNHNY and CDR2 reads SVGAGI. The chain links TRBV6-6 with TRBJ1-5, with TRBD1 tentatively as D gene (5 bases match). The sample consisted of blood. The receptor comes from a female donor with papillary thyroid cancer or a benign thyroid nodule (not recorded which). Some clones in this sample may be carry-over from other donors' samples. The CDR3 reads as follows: CASSFSIQGPQHF. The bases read TGTGCCAGCAGTTTCTCGATTCAGGGGCCCCAGCATTTT.